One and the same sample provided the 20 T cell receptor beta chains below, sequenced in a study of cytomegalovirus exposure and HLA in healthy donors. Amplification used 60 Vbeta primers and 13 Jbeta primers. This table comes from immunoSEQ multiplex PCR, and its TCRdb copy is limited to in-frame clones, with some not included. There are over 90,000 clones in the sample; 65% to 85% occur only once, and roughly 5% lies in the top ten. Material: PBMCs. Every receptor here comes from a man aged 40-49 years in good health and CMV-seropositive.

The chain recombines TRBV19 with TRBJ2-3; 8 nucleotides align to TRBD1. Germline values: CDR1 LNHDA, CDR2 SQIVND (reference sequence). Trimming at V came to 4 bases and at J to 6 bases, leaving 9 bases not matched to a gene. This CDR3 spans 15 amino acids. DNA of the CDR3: TGTGCCAGTAGTACAGGACAGGGAATGGCGGATACGCAGTATTTT. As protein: CASSTGQGMADTQYF.

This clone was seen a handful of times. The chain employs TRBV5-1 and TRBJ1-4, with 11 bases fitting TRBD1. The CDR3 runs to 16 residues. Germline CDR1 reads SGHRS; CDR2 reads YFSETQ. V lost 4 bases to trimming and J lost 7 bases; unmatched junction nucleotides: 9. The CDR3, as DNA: TGCGCCAGCAGCCGAGGACAGGGGGCGAGGAGTGAAAAACTGTTTTTT. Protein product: CASSRGQGARSEKLFF.

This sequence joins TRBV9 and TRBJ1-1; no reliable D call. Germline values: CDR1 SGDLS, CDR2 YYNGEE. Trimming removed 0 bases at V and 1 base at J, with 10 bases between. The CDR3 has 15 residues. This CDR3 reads CASSVVAGWNTEAFF. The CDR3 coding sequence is TGTGCCAGCAGCGTAGTTGCAGGATGGAACACTGAAGCTTTCTTT.

The DNA for the CDR3 is TGTGCCAGCAGCTCATCCTCCAGGGAAGATGGCTACACCTTC. This codes for CASSSSSREDGYTF. V and J are TRBV7-8 and TRBJ1-2; D is perhaps TRBD1 (5 bases). The length of the CDR3 is 14 residues. Germline CDR1 reads SGHVS; CDR2 reads FQNEAQ. V lost 4 bases, J lost 6 bases, and 15 bases lay in between.

CDR3 in amino acids: CASSIAETNTEAFF. Written as DNA, the CDR3 is TGTGCCAGTAGTATCGCGGAGACGAACACTGAAGCTTTCTTT. The J gene is TRBJ1-1, the V gene TRBV19; D unclear. V was trimmed by 3 bases and J by 1 base, leaving 9 bases between them. This CDR3 has 14 residues. The germline gives CDR1 LNHDA, CDR2 SQIVND (reference sequence).

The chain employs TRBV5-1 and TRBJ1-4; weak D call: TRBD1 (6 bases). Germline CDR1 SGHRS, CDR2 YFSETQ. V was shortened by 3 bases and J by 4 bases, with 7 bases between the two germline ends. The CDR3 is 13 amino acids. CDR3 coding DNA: TGCGCCAGCAGCTCGGGACATAATGAAAAACTGTTTTTT. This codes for CASSSGHNEKLFF.

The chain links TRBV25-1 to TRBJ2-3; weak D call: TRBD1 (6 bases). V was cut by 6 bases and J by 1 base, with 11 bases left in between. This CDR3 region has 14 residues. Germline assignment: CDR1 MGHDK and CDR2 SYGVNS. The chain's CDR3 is CASRAQGRTDTQYF. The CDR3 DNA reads TGTGCCAGCAGAGCCCAGGGGCGCACAGATACGCAGTATTTT.

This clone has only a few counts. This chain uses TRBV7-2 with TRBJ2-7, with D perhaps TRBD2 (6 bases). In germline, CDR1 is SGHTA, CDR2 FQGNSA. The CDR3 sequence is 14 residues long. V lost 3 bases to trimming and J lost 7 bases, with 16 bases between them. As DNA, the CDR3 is TGTGCCAGCAGCTTGCCAGGGACTGCCGGAGAGCAGTACTTC. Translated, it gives CASSLPGTAGEQYF.

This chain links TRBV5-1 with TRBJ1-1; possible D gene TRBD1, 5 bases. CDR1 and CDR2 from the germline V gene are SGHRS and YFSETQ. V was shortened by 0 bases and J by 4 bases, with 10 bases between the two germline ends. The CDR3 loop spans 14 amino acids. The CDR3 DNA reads TGCGCCAGCAGCTTGGGGGGCCCGGGCACTGAAGCTTTCTTT. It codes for CASSLGGPGTEAFF. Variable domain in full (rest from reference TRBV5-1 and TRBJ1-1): KAGVTQTPRYLIKTRGQQVTLSCSPISGHRSVSWYQQTPGQGLQFLFEYFSETQRNKGNFPGRFSGRQFSNSRSEMNVSTLELGDSALYLCASSLGGPGTEAFFGQGTRLTVV.

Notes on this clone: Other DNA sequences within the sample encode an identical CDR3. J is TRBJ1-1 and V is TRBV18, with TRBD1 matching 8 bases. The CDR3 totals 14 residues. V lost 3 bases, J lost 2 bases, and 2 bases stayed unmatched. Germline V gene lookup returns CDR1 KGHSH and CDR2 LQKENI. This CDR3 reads CASSPGQGNTEAFF. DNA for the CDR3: TGTGCCAGCTCACCCGGACAGGGAAACACTGAAGCTTTCTTT.

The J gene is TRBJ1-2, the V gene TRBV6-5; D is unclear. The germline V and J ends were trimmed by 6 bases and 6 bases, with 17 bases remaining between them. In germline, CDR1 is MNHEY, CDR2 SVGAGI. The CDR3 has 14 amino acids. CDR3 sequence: CASSQDLFIHGYTF. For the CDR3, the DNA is TGTGCCAGCAGCCAGGATCTCTTTATCCATGGCTACACCTTC.

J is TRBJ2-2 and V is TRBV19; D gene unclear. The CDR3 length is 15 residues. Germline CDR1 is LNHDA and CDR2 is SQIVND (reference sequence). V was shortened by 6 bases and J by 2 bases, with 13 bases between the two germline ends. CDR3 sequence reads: CASSVEQFNTGELFF. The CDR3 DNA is TGTGCCAGTAGCGTGGAACAGTTCAACACCGGGGAGCTGTTTTTT.

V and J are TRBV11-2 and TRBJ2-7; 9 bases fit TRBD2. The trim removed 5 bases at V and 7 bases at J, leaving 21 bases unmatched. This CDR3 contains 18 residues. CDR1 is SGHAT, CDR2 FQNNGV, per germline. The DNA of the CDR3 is TGTGCCAGCAGCGCCCTACGTCGCTGGCCTAGCGGGACCGGGGAGCAGTACTTC. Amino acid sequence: CASSALRRWPSGTGEQYF. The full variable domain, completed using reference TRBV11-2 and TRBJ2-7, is EAGVAQSPRYKIIEKRQSVAFWCNPISGHATLYWYQQILGQGPKLLIQFQNNGVVDDSQLPKDRFSAERLKGVDSTLKIQPAKLEDSAVYLCASSALRRWPSGTGEQYFGPGTRLTVT.

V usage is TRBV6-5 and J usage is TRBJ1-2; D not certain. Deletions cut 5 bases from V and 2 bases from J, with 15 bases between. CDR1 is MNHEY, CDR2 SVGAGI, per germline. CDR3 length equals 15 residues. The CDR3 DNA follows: TGTGCCAGCAGTCCAAGTGGGAGAGGAAACTATGGCTACACCTTC. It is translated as CASSPSGRGNYGYTF.

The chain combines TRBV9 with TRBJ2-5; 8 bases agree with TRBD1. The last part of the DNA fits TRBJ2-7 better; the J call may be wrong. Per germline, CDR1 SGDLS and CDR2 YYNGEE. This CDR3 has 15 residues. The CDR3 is CASSVTAGGIYEQYF. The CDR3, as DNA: TGTGCCAGCAGCGTCACCGCAGGGGGCATTTACGAGCAGTACTTC.

The CDR3 DNA is TGCGCCAGCAGAACCCAAAGACGGGGTCCTAACTACGAGCAGTACTTC. Translating it yields CASRTQRRGPNYEQYF. The rearrangement uses TRBV23-1 and TRBJ2-5, with D possibly TRBD2 on 5 matching bases. With the DNA end fitting TRBJ2-7 better, the J assignment may be wrong. TRBV23-1 is marked as an open reading frame, function uncertain. This CDR3 is built from 16 residues.

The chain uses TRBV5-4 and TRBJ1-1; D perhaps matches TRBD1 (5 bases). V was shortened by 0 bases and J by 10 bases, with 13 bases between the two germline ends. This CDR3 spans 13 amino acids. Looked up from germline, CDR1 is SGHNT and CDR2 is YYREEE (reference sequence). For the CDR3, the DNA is TGTGCCAGCAGCTTGGGGCGGGAGGGGACAGCTTTCTTT. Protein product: CASSLGREGTAFF.

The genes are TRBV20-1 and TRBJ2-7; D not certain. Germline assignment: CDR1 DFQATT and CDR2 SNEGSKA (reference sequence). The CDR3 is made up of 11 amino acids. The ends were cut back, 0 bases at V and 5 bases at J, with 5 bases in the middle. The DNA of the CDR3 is TGCAGTGCTAGAGATATCCACGAGCAGTACTTC. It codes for CSARDIHEQYF.

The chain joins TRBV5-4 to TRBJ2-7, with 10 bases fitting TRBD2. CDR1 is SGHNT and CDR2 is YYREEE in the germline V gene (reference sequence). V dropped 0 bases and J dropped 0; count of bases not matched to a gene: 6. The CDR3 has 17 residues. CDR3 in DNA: TGTGCCAGCAGCTTGGGAGGACTAGCGGCCAGCTCCTACGAGCAGTACTTC. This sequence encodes CASSLGGLAASSYEQYF. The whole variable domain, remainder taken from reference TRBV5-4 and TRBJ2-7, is ETGVTQSPTHLIKTRGQQVTLRCSSQSGHNTVSWYQQALGQGPQFIFQYYREEENGRGNFPPRFSGLQFPNYSSELNVNALELDDSALYLCASSLGGLAASSYEQYFGPGTRLTVT.

CDR3 residues: CASSLEGGYYGYTF. The DNA of the CDR3 is TGTGCCAGCAGCTTAGAAGGGGGCTACTATGGCTACACCTTC. The V and J genes are TRBV7-9 and TRBJ1-2; 7 bases are shared with TRBD1. This CDR3 is 14 amino acids long. Per the germline V gene, CDR1 is SEHNR and CDR2 is FQNEAQ (reference sequence). V gave up 1 base and J gave up 3 bases; unmatched junction bases: 2.